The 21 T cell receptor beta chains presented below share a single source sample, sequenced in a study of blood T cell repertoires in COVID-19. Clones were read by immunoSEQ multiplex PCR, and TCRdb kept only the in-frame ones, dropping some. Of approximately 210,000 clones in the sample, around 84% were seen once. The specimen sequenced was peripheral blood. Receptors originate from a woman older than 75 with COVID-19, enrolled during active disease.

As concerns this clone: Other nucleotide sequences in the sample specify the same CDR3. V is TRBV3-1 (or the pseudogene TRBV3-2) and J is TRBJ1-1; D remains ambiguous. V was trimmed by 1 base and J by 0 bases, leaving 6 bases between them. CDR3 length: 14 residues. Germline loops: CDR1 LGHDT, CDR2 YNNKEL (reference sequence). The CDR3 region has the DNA TGTGCCAGCAGCCAAGGAGGGTTGAACACTGAAGCTTTCTTT. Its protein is CASSQGGLNTEAFF.

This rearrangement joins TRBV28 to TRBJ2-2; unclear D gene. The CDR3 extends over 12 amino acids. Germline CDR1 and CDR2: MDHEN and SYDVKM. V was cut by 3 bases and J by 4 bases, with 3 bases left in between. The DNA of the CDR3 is TGTGCCAGCAGTTTTCGCACCGGGGAGCTGTTTTTT. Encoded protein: CASSFRTGELFF.

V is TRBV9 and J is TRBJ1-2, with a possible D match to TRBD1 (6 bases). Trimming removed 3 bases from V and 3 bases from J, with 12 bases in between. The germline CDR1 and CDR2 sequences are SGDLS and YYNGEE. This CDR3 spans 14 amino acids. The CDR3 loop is CASSAQGRDYGYTF. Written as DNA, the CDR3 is TGTGCCAGCAGCGCACAGGGTAGGGACTATGGCTACACCTTC. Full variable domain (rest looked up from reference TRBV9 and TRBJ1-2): DSGVTQTPKHLITATGQRVTLRCSPRSGDLSVYWYQQSLDQGLQFLIQYYNGEERAKGNILERFSAQQFPDLHSELNLSSLELGDSALYFCASSAQGRDYGYTFGSGTRLTVV.

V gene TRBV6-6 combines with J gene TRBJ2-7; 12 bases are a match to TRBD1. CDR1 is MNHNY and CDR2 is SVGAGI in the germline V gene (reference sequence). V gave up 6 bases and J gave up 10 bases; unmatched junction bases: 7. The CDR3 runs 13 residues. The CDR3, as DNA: TGTGCCAGCAGCCAGGGACAGGGGGCGCCCCAGTACGTC. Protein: CASSQGQGAPQYV.

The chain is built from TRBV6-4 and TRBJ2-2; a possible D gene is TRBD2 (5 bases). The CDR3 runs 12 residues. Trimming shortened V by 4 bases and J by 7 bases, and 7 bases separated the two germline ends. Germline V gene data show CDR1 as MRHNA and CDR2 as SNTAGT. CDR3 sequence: CASSAGIGELFF. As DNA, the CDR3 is TGTGCCAGCAGTGCGGGAATCGGGGAGCTGTTTTTT.

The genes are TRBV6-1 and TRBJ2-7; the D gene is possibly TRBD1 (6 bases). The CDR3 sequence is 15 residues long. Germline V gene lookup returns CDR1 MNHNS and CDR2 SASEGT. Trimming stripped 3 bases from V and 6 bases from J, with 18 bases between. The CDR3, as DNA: TGTGCCAGCAGTGAGGGGGCTATTGGTTCGGTCGAGCAGTACTTC. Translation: CASSEGAIGSVEQYF.

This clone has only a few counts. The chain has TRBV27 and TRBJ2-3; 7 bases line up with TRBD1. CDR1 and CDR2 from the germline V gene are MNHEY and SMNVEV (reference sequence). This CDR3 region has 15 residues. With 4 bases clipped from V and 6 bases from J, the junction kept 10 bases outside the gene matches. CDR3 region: CASSSISGTVDTQYF. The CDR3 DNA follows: TGTGCCAGCAGTTCGATTTCAGGGACAGTTGATACGCAGTATTTT.

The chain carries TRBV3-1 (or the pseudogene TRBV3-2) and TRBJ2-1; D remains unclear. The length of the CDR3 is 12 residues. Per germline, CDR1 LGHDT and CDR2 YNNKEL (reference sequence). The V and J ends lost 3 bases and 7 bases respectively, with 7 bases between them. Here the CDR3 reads CASSHSSNEQFF. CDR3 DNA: TGTGCCAGCAGCCACTCCTCGAATGAGCAGTTCTTC.

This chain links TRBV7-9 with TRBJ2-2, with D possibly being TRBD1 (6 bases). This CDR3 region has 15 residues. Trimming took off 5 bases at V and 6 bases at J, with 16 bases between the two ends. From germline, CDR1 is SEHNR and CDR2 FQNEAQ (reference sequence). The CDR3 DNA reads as TGTGCCAGCAGCCGGGACGGGGCAGGGGCCGGGGAGCTGTTTTTT. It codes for CASSRDGAGAGELFF.

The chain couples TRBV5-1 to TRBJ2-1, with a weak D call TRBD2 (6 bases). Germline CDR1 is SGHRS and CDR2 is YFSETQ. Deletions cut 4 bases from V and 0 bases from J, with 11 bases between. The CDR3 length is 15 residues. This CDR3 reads CASSRETSSYNEQFF. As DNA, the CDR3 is TGCGCCAGCAGCCGAGAGACTAGCTCCTACAATGAGCAGTTCTTC.

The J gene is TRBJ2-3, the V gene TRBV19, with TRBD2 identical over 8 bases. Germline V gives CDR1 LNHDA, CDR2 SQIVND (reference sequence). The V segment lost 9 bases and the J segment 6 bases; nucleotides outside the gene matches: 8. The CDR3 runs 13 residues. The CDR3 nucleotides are TGTGCCAGCCGGACTAGCTCCCGGGATACGCAGTATTTT. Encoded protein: CASRTSSRDTQYF.

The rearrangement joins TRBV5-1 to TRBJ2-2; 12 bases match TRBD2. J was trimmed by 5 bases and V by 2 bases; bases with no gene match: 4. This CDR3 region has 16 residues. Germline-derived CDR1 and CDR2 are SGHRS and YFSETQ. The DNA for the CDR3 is TGCGCCAGCAGCTTTACTAGCGGGGGGCGAACCGGGGAGCTGTTTTTT. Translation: CASSFTSGGRTGELFF.

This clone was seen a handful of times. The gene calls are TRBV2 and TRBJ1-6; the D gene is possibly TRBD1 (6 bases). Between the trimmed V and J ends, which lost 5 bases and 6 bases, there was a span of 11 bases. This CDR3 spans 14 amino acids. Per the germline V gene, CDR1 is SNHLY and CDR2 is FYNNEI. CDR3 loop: CASSLDRVNSPLHF. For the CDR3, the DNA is TGTGCCAGCAGTTTGGACAGAGTTAATTCACCCCTCCACTTT. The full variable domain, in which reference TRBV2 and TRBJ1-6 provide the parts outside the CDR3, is EPEVTQTPSHQVTQMGQEVILRCVPISNHLYFYWYRQILGQKVEFLVSFYNNEISEKSEIFDDQFSVERPDGSNFTLKIRSTKLEDSAMYFCASSLDRVNSPLHFGNGTRLTVT.

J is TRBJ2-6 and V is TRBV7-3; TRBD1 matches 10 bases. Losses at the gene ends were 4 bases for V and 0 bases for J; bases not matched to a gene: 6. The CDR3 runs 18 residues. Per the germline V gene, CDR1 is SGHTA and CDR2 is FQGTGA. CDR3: CASSSTGTGVSGANVLTF. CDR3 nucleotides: TGTGCCAGCAGCTCAACCGGGACAGGGGTCTCTGGGGCCAACGTCCTGACTTTC. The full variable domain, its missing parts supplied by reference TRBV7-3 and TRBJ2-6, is GAGVSQTPSNKVTEKGKYVELRCDPISGHTALYWYRQSLGQGPEFLIYFQGTGAADDSGLPNDRFFAVRPEGSVSTLKIQRTERGDSAVYLCASSSTGTGVSGANVLTFGAGSRLTVL.

CDR3: CASGPEGGTEAFF. The DNA for the CDR3 is TGTGCCAGTGGCCCAGAGGGAGGCACTGAAGCTTTCTTT. The chain recombines TRBV9 with TRBJ1-1; no clear D. The CDR3 runs 13 residues. Germline V lookup: CDR1 SGDLS, CDR2 YYNGEE. With 8 bases removed from V and 4 bases from J, the gap between germline ends came to 15 bases.

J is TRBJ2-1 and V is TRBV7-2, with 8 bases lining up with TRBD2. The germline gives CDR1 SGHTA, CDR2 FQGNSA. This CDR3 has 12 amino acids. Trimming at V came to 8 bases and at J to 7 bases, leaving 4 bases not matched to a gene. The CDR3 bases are TGTGCCAGCCGGGGGGGCCTTAATGAGCAGTTCTTC. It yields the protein CASRGGLNEQFF.

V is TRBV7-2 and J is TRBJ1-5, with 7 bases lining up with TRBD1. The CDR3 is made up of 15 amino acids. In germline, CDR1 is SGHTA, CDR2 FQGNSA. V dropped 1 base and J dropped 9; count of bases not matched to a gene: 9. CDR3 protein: CASSLEGAGVGPQHF. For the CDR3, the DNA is TGTGCCAGCAGCTTAGAGGGGGCAGGAGTGGGGCCCCAGCATTTT.

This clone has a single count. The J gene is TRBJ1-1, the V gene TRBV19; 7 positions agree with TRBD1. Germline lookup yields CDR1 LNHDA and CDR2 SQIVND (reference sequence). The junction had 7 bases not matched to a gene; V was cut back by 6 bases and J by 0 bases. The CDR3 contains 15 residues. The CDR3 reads CASRVQGNMNTEAFF. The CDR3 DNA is TGTGCCAGTAGAGTACAGGGGAATATGAACACTGAAGCTTTCTTT. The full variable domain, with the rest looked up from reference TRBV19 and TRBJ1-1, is DGGITQSPKYLFRKEGQNVTLSCEQNLNHDAMYWYRQDPGQGLRLIYYSQIVNDFQKGDIAEGYSVSREKKESFPLTVTSAQKNPTAFYLCASRVQGNMNTEAFFGQGTRLTVV.

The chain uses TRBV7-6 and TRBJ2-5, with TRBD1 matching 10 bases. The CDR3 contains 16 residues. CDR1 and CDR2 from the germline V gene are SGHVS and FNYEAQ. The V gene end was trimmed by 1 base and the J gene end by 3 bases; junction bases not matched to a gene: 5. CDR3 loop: CASSLGTGTGEETQYF. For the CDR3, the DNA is TGTGCCAGCAGCTTAGGAACCGGGACAGGGGAAGAGACCCAGTACTTC. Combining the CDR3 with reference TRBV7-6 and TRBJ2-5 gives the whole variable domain GAGVSQSPRYKVTKRGQDVALRCDPISGHVSLYWYRQALGQGPEFLTYFNYEAQQDKSGLPNDRFSAERPEGSISTLTIQRTEQRDSAMYRCASSLGTGTGEETQYFGPGTRLLVL.

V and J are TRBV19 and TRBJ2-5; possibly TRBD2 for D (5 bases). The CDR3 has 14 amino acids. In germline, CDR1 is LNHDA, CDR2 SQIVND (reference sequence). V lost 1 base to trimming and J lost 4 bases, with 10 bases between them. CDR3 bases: TGTGCCAGTAGTATAGGGCCGGGGTCAGAGACCCAGTACTTC. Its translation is CASSIGPGSETQYF.

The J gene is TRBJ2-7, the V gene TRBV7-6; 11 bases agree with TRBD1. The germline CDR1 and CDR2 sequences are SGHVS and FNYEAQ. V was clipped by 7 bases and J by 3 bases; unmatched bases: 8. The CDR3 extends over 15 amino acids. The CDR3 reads CASTRGTGGYYEQYF. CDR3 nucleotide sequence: TGTGCCAGCACCAGGGGGACAGGGGGTTACTACGAGCAGTACTTC.